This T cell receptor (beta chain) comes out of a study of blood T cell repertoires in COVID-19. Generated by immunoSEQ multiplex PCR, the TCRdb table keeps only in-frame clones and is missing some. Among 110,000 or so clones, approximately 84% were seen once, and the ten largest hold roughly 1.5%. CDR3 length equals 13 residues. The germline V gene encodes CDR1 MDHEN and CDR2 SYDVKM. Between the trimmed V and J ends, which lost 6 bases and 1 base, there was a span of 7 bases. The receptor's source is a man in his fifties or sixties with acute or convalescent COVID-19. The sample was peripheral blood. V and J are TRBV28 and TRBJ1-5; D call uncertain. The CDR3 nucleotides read TGTGCCAGCAGAGGCGGAAGCAATCAGCCCCAGCATTTT. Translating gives CASRGGSNQPQHF.